Presented here are 2 T cell receptor beta chains from one specimen sequenced in a study of OX40 agonist ivuxolimab in advanced cancers. The method was the immunoSEQ multiplex PCR assay. This immuneACCESS table, as held by TCRdb, lists in-frame sequences with V and J called but not all clones. Of the missing ones, under half trace to an unresolved V gene in checked studies; the others have no known cause. Here the sample has approximately 41,000 clones; around 87% occur a single time. Together, the top ten hold approximately 35% of the sample. The sequenced sample was CD4+ or CD8+ T cells sorted from blood, obtained in a trial of the OX40 agonist ivuxolimab. Receptors originate from an adult with an advanced solid tumor such as melanoma, head and neck, liver or kidney cancer.

The J gene is TRBJ1-6, the V gene TRBV28; weak D call: TRBD1 (5 bases). Germline V CDR1 and CDR2: MDHEN, SYDVKM. V was trimmed by 7 bases and J by 8 bases, leaving 21 bases between them. This CDR3 has 16 amino acids. The CDR3 sequence is CASTLRGGEGYSPLHF. The CDR3 coding sequence is TGTGCCAGCACCCTTAGGGGTGGAGAGGGATATTCACCCCTCCACTTT.

The chain carries TRBV2 and TRBJ1-2, with TRBD1 as a possible D gene (5 bases). V was trimmed by 7 bases and J by 4 bases, leaving 16 bases between them. Germline CDR1 SNHLY, CDR2 FYNNEI. The CDR3 totals 14 residues. CDR3 in amino acids: CASTEEGEIYGYTF. CDR3 DNA sequence: TGTGCCAGCACCGAGGAAGGGGAGATCTATGGCTACACCTTC.